Listed below are T cell receptor beta chains from one sample, sequenced in a study of blood T cell repertoires in COVID-19. Libraries were prepared by immunoSEQ multiplex PCR; TCRdb keeps only in-frame clonotypes and omits some of them. Among 35,000 to 50,000 clones listed, roughly 85% were seen once. Material for sequencing was peripheral blood. All receptors derive from a man aged 60-69 years with active COVID-19. CDR3s include the opening cysteine and the closing phenylalanine or tryptophan. The order of the fields is J gene, D gene, V gene, clone size, CDR3 protein, CDR3 DNA. A D gene is named only where the DNA matches it firmly. The size entry is marked missing in some rows and otherwise reads once, few, many or a size class.

TRBJ2-1	TRBD2	TRBV27	.	CASTLGLAGNNEQFF	TGTGCCAGCACGTTGGGACTAGCGGGTAATAATGAGCAGTTCTTC
TRBJ2-4	.	TRBV9	.	CASSPDWGGLNIQYF	TGTGCCAGCAGCCCGGACTGGGGGGGCCTAAACATTCAGTACTTC
TRBJ2-4	.	TRBV3-1/TRBV3-2	.	CASSQADGLRNIQYF	TGTGCCAGCAGCCAAGCCGACGGACTACGGAACATTCAGTACTTC
TRBJ1-1	.	TRBV3-1/TRBV3-2	.	CASSQRQDTEAFF	TGTGCCAGCAGTCAGAGACAGGACACTGAAGCTTTCTTT
TRBJ1-2	.	TRBV28	.	CASRGGQGDGYTF	TGTGCCAGCAGGGGGGGTCAGGGAGATGGCTACACCTTC
TRBJ1-1	.	TRBV27	few	CASSLSSRIEAFF	TGTGCCAGCAGTTTATCGAGCAGGATAGAAGCTTTCTTT
TRBJ2-7	.	TRBV30	.	CAWRGGFDEQYF	TGTGCCTGGAGAGGCGGTTTCGACGAGCAGTACTTC
TRBJ1-1	TRBD1	TRBV7-3	once	CASSLKPSGTGGPNTEAFF	TGTGCCAGCAGCTTAAAACCGAGCGGGACAGGGGGCCCGAACACTGAAGCTTTCTTT
TRBJ1-1	.	TRBV28	.	CASTGETEAFF	TGTGCCAGCACGGGGGAGACTGAAGCTTTCTTT
TRBJ1-1	.	TRBV6-2/TRBV6-3	once	CASSYSTRVGAEAFF	TGTGCCAGCAGTTACTCGACGCGGGTTGGGGCTGAAGCTTTCTTT
TRBJ1-3	.	TRBV5-6	.	CASSLLSVISGNTIYF	TGTGCCAGCAGCCTCCTTTCAGTGATCTCTGGAAACACCATATATTTT
TRBJ1-2	TRBD1	TRBV28	.	CASSSGQGGLYGYTF	TGTGCCAGCAGTTCAGGACAGGGAGGACTCTATGGCTACACCTTC
TRBJ2-3	.	TRBV4-2	.	CASSQFRGGTSTDTQYF	TGTGCCAGCAGCCAATTTCGTGGCGGAACTAGCACAGATACGCAGTATTTT
TRBJ1-2	.	TRBV7-9	.	CASSPERVRIRNYGYTF	TGTGCCAGCAGCCCCGAACGCGTCAGGATACGTAACTATGGCTACACCTTC
TRBJ1-1	TRBD1	TRBV5-5	.	CASSAQGDTEAFF	TGTGCCAGCAGCGCTCAGGGGGACACTGAAGCTTTCTTT
TRBJ2-6	TRBD2	TRBV19	.	CASSSFLPAGNSGANVLTF	TGTGCCAGTAGTTCATTCTTACCAGCGGGAAACTCTGGGGCCAACGTCCTGACTTTC
TRBJ2-1	TRBD2	TRBV10-3	.	CAINSGISYNEQFF	TGTGCCATCAATAGCGGGATTTCCTACAATGAGCAGTTCTTC
TRBJ2-4	.	TRBV12-5	.	CASGLPGGLAGAKNIQYF	TGTGCTAGTGGTTTGCCAGGGGGGCTAGCGGGAGCCAAAAACATTCAGTACTTC
TRBJ1-5	.	TRBV4-3	.	CASSQDTEQPQHF	TGCGCCAGCAGCCAAGATACGGAGCAGCCCCAGCATTTT
TRBJ2-3	TRBD1	TRBV6-6	.	CATEGQGFTDTQYF	TGTGCCACCGAGGGACAGGGTTTTACAGATACGCAGTATTTT
TRBJ2-7	.	TRBV6-1	.	CASSVPEDLPGYEQYF	TGTGCCAGCAGTGTTCCAGAGGACTTACCAGGCTACGAGCAGTACTTC
TRBJ1-5	.	TRBV10-2	.	CASSETDNQPQHF	TGCGCCAGCAGTGAGACAGACAATCAGCCCCAGCATTTT
TRBJ1-3	.	TRBV27	medium-sized	CASSLSMASGNTIYF	TGTGCCAGCAGTTTATCGATGGCCTCTGGAAACACCATATATTTT
TRBJ1-2	.	TRBV6-5	.	CASSNVRGPYGYTF	TGTGCCAGCAGTAACGTTCGGGGTCCCTATGGCTACACCTTC
TRBJ2-4	.	TRBV2	.	CASSGGAKNIQYF	TGTGCCAGCAGTGGCGGAGCCAAAAACATTCAGTACTTC
TRBJ2-4	TRBD2	TRBV5-1	.	CASSLNPGLAGGGKNIQYF	TGCGCCAGCAGCTTGAATCCGGGACTAGCGGGAGGGGGCAAAAACATTCAGTACTTC
TRBJ1-1	.	TRBV4-1	.	CASSHPQGLNTEAFF	TGCGCCAGCAGCCACCCCCAGGGCTTGAATACTGAAGCTTTCTTT
TRBJ1-1	TRBD1	TRBV7-9	once	CASSPPGQGDTEAFF	TGTGCCAGCAGCCCTCCGGGACAGGGGGACACTGAAGCTTTCTTT
TRBJ2-3	.	TRBV5-4	.	CASSLGASLTDTQYF	TGTGCCAGCAGTCTAGGGGCTAGTCTCACAGATACGCAGTATTTT
TRBJ2-5	.	TRBV7-2	.	CASSSSGSWETQYF	TGTGCCAGCAGCTCAAGTGGGAGTTGGGAGACCCAGTACTTC
TRBJ2-7	.	TRBV29-1	.	CSVGSAQGYEQYF	TGCAGCGTTGGATCCGCCCAGGGCTACGAGCAGTACTTC
TRBJ2-2	TRBD1	TRBV9	.	CASSVAGQGDGELFF	TGTGCCAGCAGCGTAGCGGGACAGGGGGACGGGGAGCTGTTTTTT
TRBJ2-3	TRBD2	TRBV10-2	few	CATERGGTDTQYF	TGCGCCACCGAACGGGGGGGCACAGATACGCAGTATTTT
TRBJ2-3	TRBD2	TRBV5-4	.	CASNPGGLAGGSTDTQYF	TGTGCCAGCAACCCAGGGGGACTAGCGGGCGGTAGCACAGATACGCAGTATTTT
TRBJ2-3	TRBD1	TRBV30	.	CAWSVRTGVRGDTQYF	TGTGCCTGGAGTGTCAGGACAGGGGTGAGGGGAGATACGCAGTATTTT
TRBJ2-7	.	TRBV18	.	CASSQDLGLGSYEQYF	TGTGCCAGCTCACAGGATTTGGGACTGGGCTCCTACGAGCAGTACTTC
TRBJ2-5	.	TRBV10-3	.	CAIRDSMETQYF	TGTGCCATCAGGGACAGCATGGAGACCCAGTACTTC
TRBJ2-3	TRBD1	TRBV18	once	CASSPPVGTGTDTQYF	TGTGCCAGCTCACCACCGGTCGGGACAGGCACAGATACGCAGTATTTT
TRBJ2-7	TRBD2	TRBV2	.	CASIPGLADSYEQYF	TGTGCCAGCATCCCCGGACTAGCGGACTCCTACGAGCAGTACTTC
TRBJ1-2	TRBD1	TRBV29-1	.	CSVGVAEDRGSNYGYTF	TGCAGCGTTGGAGTGGCAGAGGACAGGGGCTCTAACTATGGCTACACCTTC
TRBJ1-6	.	TRBV27	.	CASSSQGSPLHF	TGTGCCAGCAGTTCACAGGGTTCACCCCTCCACTTT
TRBJ1-2	.	TRBV25-1	.	CASSESGGTPLTF	TGTGCCAGCAGTGAATCGGGAGGAACCCCTCTCACCTTC
TRBJ1-1	.	TRBV20-1	few	CSADKNTEAFF	TGCAGTGCTGACAAGAACACTGAAGCTTTCTTT
TRBJ2-5	TRBD1	TRBV3-1/TRBV3-2	.	CASSHTGGMGETQYF	TGTGCCAGCAGCCACACAGGGGGCATGGGAGAGACCCAGTACTTC
TRBJ2-5	.	TRBV18	.	CASSPRGLETQYF	TGTGCCAGCTCACCACGTGGGCTGGAGACCCAGTACTTC
TRBJ2-7	TRBD1	TRBV18	.	CASPRGGTGSYEQYF	TGTGCCAGCCCCCGGGGCGGGACAGGATCCTACGAGCAGTACTTC
TRBJ2-7	TRBD2	TRBV6-5	.	CASRKLAGVDEQYF	TGTGCCAGCAGAAAACTAGCGGGAGTCGACGAGCAGTACTTC
TRBJ1-6	TRBD1	TRBV25-1	.	CASSEGGDRVPYNSPLHF	TGTGCCAGCAGTGAGGGGGGGGACAGGGTACCCTATAATTCACCCCTCCACTTT
TRBJ2-1	.	TRBV2	.	CASSEVDNNEQFF	TGTGCCAGCAGTGAAGTGGACAACAATGAGCAGTTCTTC
TRBJ1-2	TRBD1	TRBV6-5	.	CASSLTGGTNYGYTF	TGTGCCAGCAGTTTAACAGGGGGAACTAACTATGGCTACACCTTC
TRBJ2-1	.	TRBV6-1	.	CASSDYASEQFF	TGTGCCAGCAGTGATTATGCGAGTGAGCAGTTCTTC
TRBJ2-1	.	TRBV7-2	.	CASSLARDLRSYNEQFF	TGTGCCAGCAGCTTAGCGCGGGACCTCCGCTCCTACAATGAGCAGTTCTTC
TRBJ2-5	TRBD2	TRBV5-1	once	CASSLLPSGQETQYF	TGCGCCAGCAGCTTGTTGCCTAGCGGCCAAGAGACCCAGTACTTC
TRBJ2-3	TRBD2	TRBV5-1	.	CASSLGLAGTDTQYF	TGCGCCAGCAGCTTGGGACTAGCGGGCACAGATACGCAGTATTTT
TRBJ2-3	.	TRBV5-1	.	CASSGGTQYF	TGCGCCAGCAGCGGGGGGACGCAGTATTTT
TRBJ2-3	.	TRBV9	few	CASSVGGGDTQYF	TGTGCCAGCAGCGTAGGTGGCGGAGATACGCAGTATTTT
TRBJ2-5	TRBD2	TRBV28	.	CASRSPTGLEETQYF	TGTGCCAGCAGATCCCCAACGGGACTAGAGGAGACCCAGTACTTC